The 14 T cell receptor beta chains listed next were all sequenced from one sample in a study of blood T cell repertoires in COVID-19. The method was immunoSEQ multiplex PCR; TCRdb's version includes in-frame clones alone and lacks a portion of them. Found here are about 190,000 clones, roughly three quarters of them singletons; the top ten hold roughly 17%. Sequenced material: peripheral blood. These receptors all come from a man in his 60s with active or convalescent COVID-19.

The genes are TRBV18 and TRBJ2-6; 9 bases map to TRBD1. V gave up 8 bases and J gave up 3 bases; unmatched junction bases: 5. Germline-derived CDR1 and CDR2 are KGHSH and LQKENI. The CDR3 is made up of 15 amino acids. CDR3 loop: CASQQGAYGANVLTF. The CDR3 DNA reads as TGTGCCAGCCAACAGGGGGCTTATGGGGCCAACGTCCTGACTTTC.

V and J are TRBV6-5 and TRBJ2-3, with D possibly matching TRBD1 (6 bases). Trimming took off 6 bases at V and 2 bases at J, with 15 bases between the two ends. Germline CDR1 and CDR2: MNHEY and SVGAGI. The CDR3 spans 15 residues. DNA for the CDR3: TGTGCCAGCAGCCCAGGGGACGGGTTCACAGATACGCAGTATTTT. It encodes CASSPGDGFTDTQYF.

The V gene is TRBV2, the J gene TRBJ1-4; D gene ambiguous. The CDR3 totals 14 residues. Trimming left V 7 bases short and J 1 base short, with 10 bases between. CDR1 is SNHLY and CDR2 is FYNNEI in the germline V gene. The CDR3 here is CASTVEGTNEKLFF. CDR3 nucleotide sequence: TGTGCCAGCACCGTAGAGGGAACTAATGAAAAACTGTTTTTT.

The CDR3 here is CASRETGQSEKLFF. CDR3 sequence (DNA): TGCGCCAGCAGGGAGACAGGGCAATCAGAAAAACTGTTTTTT. This rearrangement joins TRBV5-1 to TRBJ1-4; TRBD1 agrees at 7 bases. Germline V gene lookup returns CDR1 SGHRS and CDR2 YFSETQ. After removal of 5 bases from V and 8 bases from J, the junction contained 9 bases not matched to a gene. The CDR3 has 14 amino acids.

V usage is TRBV18 and J usage is TRBJ2-5, with TRBD2 as a possible D gene (6 bases). In germline, CDR1 is KGHSH, CDR2 LQKENI. V lost 2 bases and J lost 4, with 11 bases in between. The CDR3 covers 14 residues. This CDR3 reads CASSPGRYPETQYF. In DNA, the CDR3 is TGTGCCAGCTCACCAGGGAGGTATCCAGAGACCCAGTACTTC.

The genes are TRBV29-1 and TRBJ1-2; TRBD1 might be the D (5 bases). The CDR3 has 14 residues. The germline V and J ends were trimmed by 8 bases and 7 bases, with 23 bases remaining between them. The V gene's germline CDR1 is SQVTM and CDR2 ANQGSEA. This chain's CDR3 is CSIQVLRPPRGYTF. Written as DNA, the CDR3 is TGCAGCATACAGGTACTACGACCTCCTCGTGGCTACACCTTC. The entire variable domain, with the rest obtained from reference TRBV29-1 and TRBJ1-2, is as follows: SAVISQKPSRDICQRGTSLTIQCQVDSQVTMMFWYRQQPGQSLTLIATANQGSEATYESGFVIDKFPISRPNLTFSTLTVSNMSPEDSSIYLCSIQVLRPPRGYTFGSGTRLTVV.

The genes are TRBV5-5 and TRBJ1-3; D is perhaps TRBD1 (6 bases). Per germline, CDR1 SGHKS and CDR2 YYEKEE (reference sequence). This CDR3 is 18 amino acids long. V dropped 0 bases and J dropped 1 base, with 17 bases sitting between them. The CDR3 region has the DNA TGTGCCAGCAGCTTGGCCCCCTCGGGGGGGGCATCTGGAAACACCATATATTTT. It encodes CASSLAPSGGASGNTIYF.

The CDR3: CASSPPGQGGELFF. The CDR3 nucleotides are TGTGCCAGCTCACCACCGGGACAGGGCGGGGAGCTGTTTTTT. The genes are TRBV18 and TRBJ2-2, with 9 bases that match TRBD1. Germline V gene data show CDR1 as KGHSH and CDR2 as LQKENI. With 0 bases clipped from V and 7 bases from J, the junction kept 0 bases outside the gene matches. The CDR3 is made up of 14 amino acids.

The rearrangement joins TRBV23-1 to TRBJ2-7; D unresolved. TRBV23-1 is an ORF, and what it does is uncertain. The CDR3 sequence is 18 residues long. Trimming took off 1 base at V and 0 bases at J, with 19 bases between the two ends. The CDR3 protein is CASSQFRKWRRTSYEQYF. The CDR3 DNA reads as TGCGCCAGCAGTCAATTCAGGAAGTGGCGTAGAACCTCCTACGAGCAGTACTTC.

This clone was detected a few times. V is TRBV28 and J is TRBJ1-2; D may be TRBD1 (5 bases). With 2 bases removed from V and 4 bases from J, the gap between germline ends came to 8 bases. CDR1 and CDR2 from the germline V gene are MDHEN and SYDVKM. The CDR3 has 13 amino acids. CDR3 nucleotides: TGTGCCAGCAGTTTACTACAGGTCTATGGCTACACCTTC. Protein sequence: CASSLLQVYGYTF.

The rearrangement joins TRBV11-3 to TRBJ2-1, with 10 nucleotides matching TRBD2. CDR3 size: 14 residues. V gave up 4 bases and J gave up 5 bases; unmatched junction bases: 2. Germline V gene data show CDR1 as SGHNT and CDR2 as YENEEA. The CDR3 sequence is CASSSGLAHNEQFF. DNA for the CDR3: TGTGCCAGCAGCTCGGGACTAGCGCACAATGAGCAGTTCTTC.

The chain uses TRBV4-2 and TRBJ2-2; TRBD2 matches at 13 bases. V dropped 2 bases and J dropped 8; count of bases not matched to a gene: 11. The germline V gene encodes CDR1 LGHNA and CDR2 YNFKEQ. The CDR3 totals 18 residues. The CDR3 DNA sequence: TGTGCCAGCAGCCAACCTCCGGGACTAGCGGGACACGCTGGGGAGCTGTTTTTT. Amino acids: CASSQPPGLAGHAGELFF.

V and J are TRBV6-1 and TRBJ2-1, with 8 bases fitting TRBD1. In germline, CDR1 is MNHNS, CDR2 SASEGT. The CDR3 runs to 15 residues. Germline trimming cut 3 bases from V and 3 bases from J; bases unmatched to any gene: 4. This CDR3 is CASSDGQGVYNEQFF. The CDR3 DNA sequence: TGTGCCAGCAGTGATGGACAGGGAGTCTACAATGAGCAGTTCTTC.

CDR3 nucleotide sequence: TGCAGTGCTAGTACAGATCCCTACGAGCAGTACTTC. Translated: CSASTDPYEQYF. The chain joins TRBV20-1 to TRBJ2-7, with D hard to call. Germline CDR1 is DFQATT and CDR2 is SNEGSKA (reference sequence). V was shortened by 3 bases and J by 2 bases, with 8 bases between the two germline ends. CDR3 size: 12 residues.